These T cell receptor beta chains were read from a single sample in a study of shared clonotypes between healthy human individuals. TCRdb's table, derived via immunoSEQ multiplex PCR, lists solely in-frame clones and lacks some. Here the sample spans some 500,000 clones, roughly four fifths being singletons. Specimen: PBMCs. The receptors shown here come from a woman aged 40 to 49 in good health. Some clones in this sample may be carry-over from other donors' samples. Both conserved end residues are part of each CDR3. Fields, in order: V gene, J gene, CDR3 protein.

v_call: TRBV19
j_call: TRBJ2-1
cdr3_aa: CASSMGGGAEQFF

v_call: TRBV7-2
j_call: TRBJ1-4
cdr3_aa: CASSRTGETNEKLFF

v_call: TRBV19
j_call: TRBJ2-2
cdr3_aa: CASRKMGATGELFF

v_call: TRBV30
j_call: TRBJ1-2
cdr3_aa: CAWSDGTAYGYTF

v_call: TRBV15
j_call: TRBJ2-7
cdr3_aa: CATSTRARQGLYEQYF

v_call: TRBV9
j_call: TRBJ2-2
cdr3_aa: CASSVGLALNTGELFF

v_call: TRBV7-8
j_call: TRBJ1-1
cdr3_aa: CASSLATLNTEAFF

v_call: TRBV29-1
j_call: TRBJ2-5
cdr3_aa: CSVVGGGQGLGQETQYF

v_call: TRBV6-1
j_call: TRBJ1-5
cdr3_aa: CASSEALRLRERDQPQHF

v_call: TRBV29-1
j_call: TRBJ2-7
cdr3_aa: CSVGLLAGKNEQYF

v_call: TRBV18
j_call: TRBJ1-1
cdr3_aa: CASSPPSGVTEAFF

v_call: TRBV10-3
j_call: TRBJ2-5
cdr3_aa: CAISEATPGEQYF

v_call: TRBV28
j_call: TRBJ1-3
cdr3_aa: CASSFGGRSGNTIYF

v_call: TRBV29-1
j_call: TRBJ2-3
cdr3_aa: CSVGQGTPTDTQYF

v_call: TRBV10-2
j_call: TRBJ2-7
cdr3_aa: CASRTSGPSSYEQYF

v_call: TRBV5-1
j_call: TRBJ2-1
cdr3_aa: CASSLAQTSGSGEQFF

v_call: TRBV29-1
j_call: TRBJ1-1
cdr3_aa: CSVDDDRNTEAFF

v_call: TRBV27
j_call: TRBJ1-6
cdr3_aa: CASSFDREYNSPLHF

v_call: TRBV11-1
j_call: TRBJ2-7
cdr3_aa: CASSLRTVSSYEQYF

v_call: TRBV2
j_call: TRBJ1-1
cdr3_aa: CASRGSATNTEAFF

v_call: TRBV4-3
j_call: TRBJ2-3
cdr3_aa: CASSQVTGSGTQYF

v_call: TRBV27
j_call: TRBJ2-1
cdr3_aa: CASSSSGTSGVSYNEQFF

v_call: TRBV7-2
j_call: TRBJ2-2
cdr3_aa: CASSRQRETGELFF

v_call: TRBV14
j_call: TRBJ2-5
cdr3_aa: CASSQVLRGPQYF

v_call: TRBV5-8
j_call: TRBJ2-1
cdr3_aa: CASSLVSSGFSYNEQFF

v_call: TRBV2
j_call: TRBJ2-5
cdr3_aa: CASSERGQGSETQYF

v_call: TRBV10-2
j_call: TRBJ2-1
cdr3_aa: CASSESDRSSYNEQFF

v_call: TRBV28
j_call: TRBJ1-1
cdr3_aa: CASSLWDEAFF

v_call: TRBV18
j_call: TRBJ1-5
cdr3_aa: CASSPPGRGRTQPQHF

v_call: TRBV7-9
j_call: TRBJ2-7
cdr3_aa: CASSLAGLTSEQYF

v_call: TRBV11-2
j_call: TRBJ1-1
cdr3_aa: CASSLAEAFF

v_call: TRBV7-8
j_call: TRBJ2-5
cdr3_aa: CASSRSSGVETQYF

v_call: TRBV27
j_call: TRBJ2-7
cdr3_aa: CASSYGRSWGSGRAFYEQYF

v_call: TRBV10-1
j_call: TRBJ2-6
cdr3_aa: CASSESGANVLTF

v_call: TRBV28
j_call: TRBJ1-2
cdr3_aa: CASNQGRYGYTF

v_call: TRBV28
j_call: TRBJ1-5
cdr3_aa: CASNRDQPQHF

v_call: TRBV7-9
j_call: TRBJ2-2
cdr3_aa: CASSSLIWGRGENTGELFF

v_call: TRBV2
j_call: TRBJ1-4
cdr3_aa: CASSEFGGAGEKLFF

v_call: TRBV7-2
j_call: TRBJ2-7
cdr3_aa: CASSPGRGLEQYF

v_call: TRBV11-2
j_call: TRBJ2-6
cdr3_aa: CASSPGTGANVLTF

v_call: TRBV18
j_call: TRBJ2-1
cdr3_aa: CASSPLEGAARSGEQFF

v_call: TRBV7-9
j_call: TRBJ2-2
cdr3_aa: CASIGLAGVTGELFF

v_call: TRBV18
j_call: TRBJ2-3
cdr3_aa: CASSTQSTDTQYF